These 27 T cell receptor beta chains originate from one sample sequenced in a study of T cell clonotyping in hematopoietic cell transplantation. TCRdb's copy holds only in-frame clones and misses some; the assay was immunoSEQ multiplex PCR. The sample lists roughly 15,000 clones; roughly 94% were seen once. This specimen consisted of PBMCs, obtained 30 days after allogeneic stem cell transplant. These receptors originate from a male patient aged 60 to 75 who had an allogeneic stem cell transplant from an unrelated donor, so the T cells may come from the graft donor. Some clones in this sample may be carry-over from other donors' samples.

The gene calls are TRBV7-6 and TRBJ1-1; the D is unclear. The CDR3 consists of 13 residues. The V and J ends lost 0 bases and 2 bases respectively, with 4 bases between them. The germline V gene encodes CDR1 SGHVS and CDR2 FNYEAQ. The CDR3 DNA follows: TGTGCCAGCAGCTTAGCTATAAACACTGAAGCTTTCTTT. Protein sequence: CASSLAINTEAFF.

This chain's CDR3 is CASSESRRAHYGYTF. CDR3 DNA: TGCGCCAGCAGTGAGTCGAGGCGAGCTCACTATGGCTACACCTTC. This chain joins TRBV10-2 and TRBJ1-2, with no clear D. Deletions cut 0 bases from V and 3 bases from J, with 11 bases between. Per germline, CDR1 WSHSY and CDR2 SAAADI. This CDR3 contains 15 residues.

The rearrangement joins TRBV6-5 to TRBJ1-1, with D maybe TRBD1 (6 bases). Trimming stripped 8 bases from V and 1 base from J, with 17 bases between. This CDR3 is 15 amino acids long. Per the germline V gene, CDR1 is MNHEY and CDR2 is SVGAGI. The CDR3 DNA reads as TGTGCCAGCGCTGAATGGGGGGCCGGGAACACTGAAGCTTTCTTT. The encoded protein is CASAEWGAGNTEAFF.

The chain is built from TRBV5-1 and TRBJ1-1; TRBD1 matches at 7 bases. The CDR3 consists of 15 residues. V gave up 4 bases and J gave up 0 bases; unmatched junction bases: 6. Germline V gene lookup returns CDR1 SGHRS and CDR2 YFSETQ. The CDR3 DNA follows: TGCGCCAGCAGCACCCGACAGGGTTTGAACACTGAAGCTTTCTTT. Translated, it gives CASSTRQGLNTEAFF.

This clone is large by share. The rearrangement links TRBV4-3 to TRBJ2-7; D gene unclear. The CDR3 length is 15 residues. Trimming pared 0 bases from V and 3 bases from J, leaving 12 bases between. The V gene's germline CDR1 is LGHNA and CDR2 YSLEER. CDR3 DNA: TGCGCCAGCAGCCAAGACGCATCAGGCGGCTACGAGCAGTACTTC. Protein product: CASSQDASGGYEQYF.

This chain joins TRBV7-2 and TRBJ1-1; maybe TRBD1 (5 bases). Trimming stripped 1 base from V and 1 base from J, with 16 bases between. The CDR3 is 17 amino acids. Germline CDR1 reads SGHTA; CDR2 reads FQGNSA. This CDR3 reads CASSLVFRVGANTEAFF. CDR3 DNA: TGTGCCAGCAGCTTAGTTTTCAGGGTGGGAGCGAACACTGAAGCTTTCTTT.

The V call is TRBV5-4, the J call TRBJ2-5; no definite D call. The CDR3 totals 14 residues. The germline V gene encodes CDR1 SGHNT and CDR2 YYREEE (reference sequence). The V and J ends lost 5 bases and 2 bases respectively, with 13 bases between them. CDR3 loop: CASSHPGPQETQYF. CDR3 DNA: TGTGCCAGCAGTCATCCCGGGCCTCAAGAGACCCAGTACTTC.

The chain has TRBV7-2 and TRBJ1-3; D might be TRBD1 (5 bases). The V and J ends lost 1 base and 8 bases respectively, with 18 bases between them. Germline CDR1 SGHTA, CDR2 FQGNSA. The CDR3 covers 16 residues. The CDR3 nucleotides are TGTGCCAGCAGCTTAGATGGCAGGGAGGGTGGGTACACCATATATTTT. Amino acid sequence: CASSLDGREGGYTIYF.

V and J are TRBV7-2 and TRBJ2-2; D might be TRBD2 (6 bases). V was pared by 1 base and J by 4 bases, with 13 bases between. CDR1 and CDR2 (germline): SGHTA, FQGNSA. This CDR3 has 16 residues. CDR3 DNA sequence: TGTGCCAGCAGCTTAGTGGGGGGATCGGGCACCGGGGAGCTGTTTTTT. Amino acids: CASSLVGGSGTGELFF. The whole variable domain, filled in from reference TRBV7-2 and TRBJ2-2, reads GAGVSQSPSNKVTEKGKDVELRCDPISGHTALYWYRQSLGQGLEFLIYFQGNSAPDKSGLPSDRFSAERTGGSVSTLTIQRTQQEDSAVYLCASSLVGGSGTGELFFGEGSRLTVL.

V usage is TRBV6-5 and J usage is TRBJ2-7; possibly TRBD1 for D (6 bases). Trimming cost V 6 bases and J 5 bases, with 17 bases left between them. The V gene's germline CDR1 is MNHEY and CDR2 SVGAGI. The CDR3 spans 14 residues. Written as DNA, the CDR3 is TGTGCCAGCAGCCCCGGGGACACAGGGAACGAGCAGTACTTC. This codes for CASSPGDTGNEQYF.

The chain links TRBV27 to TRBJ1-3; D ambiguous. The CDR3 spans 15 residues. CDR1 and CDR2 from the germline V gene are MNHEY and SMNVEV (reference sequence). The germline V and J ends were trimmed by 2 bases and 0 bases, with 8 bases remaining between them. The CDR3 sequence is CASSLAGTSGNTIYF. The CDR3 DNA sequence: TGTGCCAGCAGTTTAGCGGGAACCTCTGGAAACACCATATATTTT.

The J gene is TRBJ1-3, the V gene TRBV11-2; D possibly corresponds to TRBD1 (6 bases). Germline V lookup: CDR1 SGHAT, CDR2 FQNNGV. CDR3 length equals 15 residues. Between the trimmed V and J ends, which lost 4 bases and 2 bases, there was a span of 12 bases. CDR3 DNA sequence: TGTGCCAGCAGCTCCCTGAGGGGGGCTGGAAACACCATATATTTT. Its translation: CASSSLRGAGNTIYF.

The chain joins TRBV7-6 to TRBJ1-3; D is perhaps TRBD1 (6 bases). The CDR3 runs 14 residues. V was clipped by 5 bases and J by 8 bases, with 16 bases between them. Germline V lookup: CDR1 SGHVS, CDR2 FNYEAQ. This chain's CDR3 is CASSSAIRGDTIYF. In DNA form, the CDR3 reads TGTGCCAGCAGCAGCGCTATCAGGGGAGACACCATATATTTT.

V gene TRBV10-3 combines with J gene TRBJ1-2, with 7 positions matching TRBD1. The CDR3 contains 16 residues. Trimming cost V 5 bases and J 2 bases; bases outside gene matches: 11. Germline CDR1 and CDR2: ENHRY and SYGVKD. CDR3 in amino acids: CAISSGTVRRNYGYTF. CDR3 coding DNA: TGTGCCATCAGTTCCGGGACAGTCCGGCGCAACTATGGCTACACCTTC.

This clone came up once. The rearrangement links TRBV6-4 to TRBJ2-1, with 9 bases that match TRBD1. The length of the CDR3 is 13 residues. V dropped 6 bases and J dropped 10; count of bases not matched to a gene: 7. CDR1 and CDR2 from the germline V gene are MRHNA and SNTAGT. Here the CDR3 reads CASSRDRAGEQFF. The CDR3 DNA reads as TGTGCCAGCAGCCGGGACAGGGCAGGGGAGCAGTTCTTC.

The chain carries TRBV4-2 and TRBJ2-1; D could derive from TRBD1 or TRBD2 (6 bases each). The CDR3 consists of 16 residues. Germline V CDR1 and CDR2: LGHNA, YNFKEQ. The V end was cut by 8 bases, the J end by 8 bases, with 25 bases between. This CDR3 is CASGPRGQGPDDEQFF. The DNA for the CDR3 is TGTGCCAGCGGCCCCCGGGGGCAGGGACCGGACGATGAGCAGTTCTTC.

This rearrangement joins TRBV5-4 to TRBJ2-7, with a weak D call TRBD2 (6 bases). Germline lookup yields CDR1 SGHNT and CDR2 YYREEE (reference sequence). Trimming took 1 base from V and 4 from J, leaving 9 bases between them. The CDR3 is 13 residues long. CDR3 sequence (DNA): TGTGCCAGCAGCTTGTTTGGAGGGTACGAGCAGTACTTC. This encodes CASSLFGGYEQYF.

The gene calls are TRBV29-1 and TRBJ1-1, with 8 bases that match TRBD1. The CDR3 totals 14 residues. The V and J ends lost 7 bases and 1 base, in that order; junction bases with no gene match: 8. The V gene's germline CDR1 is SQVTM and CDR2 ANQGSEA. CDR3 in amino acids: CSANRGATNTEAFF. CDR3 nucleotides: TGCAGCGCAAACAGGGGGGCGACGAACACTGAAGCTTTCTTT. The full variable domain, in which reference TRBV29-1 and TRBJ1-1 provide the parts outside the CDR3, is SAVISQKPSRDICQRGTSLTIQCQVDSQVTMMFWYRQQPGQSLTLIATANQGSEATYESGFVIDKFPISRPNLTFSTLTVSNMSPEDSSIYLCSANRGATNTEAFFGQGTRLTVV.

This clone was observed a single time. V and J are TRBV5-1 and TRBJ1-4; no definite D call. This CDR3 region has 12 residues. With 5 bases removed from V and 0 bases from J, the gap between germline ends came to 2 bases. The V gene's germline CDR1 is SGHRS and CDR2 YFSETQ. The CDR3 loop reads CASRATNEKLFF. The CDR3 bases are TGCGCCAGCAGGGCAACTAATGAAAAACTGTTTTTT.

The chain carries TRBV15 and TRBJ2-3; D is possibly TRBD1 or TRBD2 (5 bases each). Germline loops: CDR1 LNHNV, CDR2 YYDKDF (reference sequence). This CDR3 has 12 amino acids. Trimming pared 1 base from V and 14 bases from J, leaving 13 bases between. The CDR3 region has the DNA TGTGCCACCAGCAGAGCGGGGACGTCGGGGTATTTT. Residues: CATSRAGTSGYF. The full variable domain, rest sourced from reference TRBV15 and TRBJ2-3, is DAMVIQNPRYQVTQFGKPVTLSCSQTLNHNVMYWYQQKSSQAPKLLFHYYDKDFNNEADTPDNFQSRRPNTSFCFLDIRSPGLGDTAMYLCATSRAGTSGYFGPGTRLTVL.

The CDR3 nucleotides are TGTGCCAGCAGTTACGCCTCTGGAAACACCATATATTTT. This gives the protein CASSYASGNTIYF. J is TRBJ1-3 and V is TRBV6-6, with D unclear. Germline V lookup: CDR1 MNHNY, CDR2 SVGAGI (reference sequence). This CDR3 contains 13 residues. Trimming stripped 2 bases from V and 0 bases from J, with 2 bases between.

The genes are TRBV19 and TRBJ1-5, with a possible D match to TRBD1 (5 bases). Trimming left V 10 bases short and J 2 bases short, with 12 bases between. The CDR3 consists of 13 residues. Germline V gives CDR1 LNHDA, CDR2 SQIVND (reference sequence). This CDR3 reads CATAGWGNQPQHF. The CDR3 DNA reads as TGTGCCACCGCAGGGTGGGGCAATCAGCCCCAGCATTTT.

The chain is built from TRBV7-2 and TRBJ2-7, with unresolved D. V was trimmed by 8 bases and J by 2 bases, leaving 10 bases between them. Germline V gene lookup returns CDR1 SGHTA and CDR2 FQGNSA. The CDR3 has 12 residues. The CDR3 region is CASGPKTYEQYF. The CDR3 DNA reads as TGTGCCAGCGGACCTAAGACCTACGAGCAGTACTTC.

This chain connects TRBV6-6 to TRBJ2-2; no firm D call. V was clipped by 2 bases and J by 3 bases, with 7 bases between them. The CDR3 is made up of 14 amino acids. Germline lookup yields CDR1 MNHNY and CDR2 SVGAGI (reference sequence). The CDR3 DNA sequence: TGTGCCAGCAGTTACATGCGAGACACCGGGGAGCTGTTTTTT. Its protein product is CASSYMRDTGELFF.

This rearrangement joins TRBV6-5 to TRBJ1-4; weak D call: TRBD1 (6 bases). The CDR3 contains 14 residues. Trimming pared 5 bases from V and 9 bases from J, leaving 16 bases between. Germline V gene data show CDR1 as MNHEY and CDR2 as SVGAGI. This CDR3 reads CASSTQGGYQKLFF. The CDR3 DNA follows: TGTGCCAGCAGTACACAGGGCGGATATCAAAAACTGTTTTTT.

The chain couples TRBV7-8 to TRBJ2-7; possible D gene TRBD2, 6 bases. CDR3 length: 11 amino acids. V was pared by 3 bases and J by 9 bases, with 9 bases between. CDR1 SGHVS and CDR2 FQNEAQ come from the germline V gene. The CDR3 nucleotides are TGTGCCAGCAGCTTGGGACTCGGGCAGTACTTC. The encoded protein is CASSLGLGQYF.

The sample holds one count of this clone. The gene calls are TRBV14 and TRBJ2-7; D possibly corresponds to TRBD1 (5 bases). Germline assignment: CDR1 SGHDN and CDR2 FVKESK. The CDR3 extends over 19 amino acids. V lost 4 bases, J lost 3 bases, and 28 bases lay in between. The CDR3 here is CASSPTRGTERGTYYEQYF. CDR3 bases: TGTGCCAGCAGCCCAACAAGGGGAACCGAACGAGGAACTTACTACGAGCAGTACTTC.